This T cell receptor beta chain was recovered during a study of identical twins. From the 5' RACE reads, TCRdb called clonotypes with MiXCR, one entry per CDR3 protein. The data hold fewer than 500,000 distinct CDR3 sequences, with roughly an eighth observed a single time. As concerns this clonotype: Its matching antigen is unknown.

Notes on the study in general: Twins shared beta out-of-frame sequences in excess, but this excess was weaker.

The CDR3 extends over 13 amino acids. Germline V lookup: CDR1 KGHDR, CDR2 SFDVKD. With 10 bases removed from V and 0 bases from J, the gap between germline ends came to 12 bases. The sample was also reused in another study, on yellow fever vaccine responses in identical twins.

The receptor was derived from a woman under 30 in good health. This chain uses TRBV24-1 with TRBJ2-7; a weak D match, TRBD2 (6 bases). The sequencing input was CD4+ T cells sorted from blood. CDR3 residues: CATSRGNSYEQYF. CDR3 coding DNA: TGTGCCACTTCCCGCGGGAACTCCTACGAGCAGTACTTC.